A single sample gave rise to the 9 T cell receptor beta chains below, sequenced in a study of T cell responses to AZD1222 COVID-19 vaccine. Sequencing was performed with immunoSEQ multiplex PCR; in TCRdb, only in-frame clones are kept and a portion is missing. The table includes 180,000 or so clones, around nine tenths detected once. Sequencing was performed on peripheral blood, taken 28 days after the second AZD1222 dose. These receptors were collected from an adult who received the AZD1222 COVID-19 vaccine.

The J gene is TRBJ1-1, the V gene TRBV18; unclear D gene. The germline V gene has CDR1 KGHSH and CDR2 LQKENI. V was pared by 5 bases and J by 5 bases, with 15 bases between. The CDR3 totals 14 residues. CDR3 DNA sequence: TGTGCCAGCTCATCGGAGGTCCGGGAAACTGAAGCTTTCTTT. Protein product: CASSSEVRETEAFF.

This chain links TRBV19 with TRBJ1-1; TRBD1 aligns across 9 bases. Germline V gene sequence: CDR1 LNHDA, CDR2 SQIVND (reference sequence). This CDR3 has 15 residues. The V gene end was trimmed by 4 bases and the J gene end by 4 bases; junction bases not matched to a gene: 7. This chain's CDR3 is CASSRLTGGPTEAFF. Written as DNA, the CDR3 is TGTGCCAGTAGTAGGTTGACAGGGGGTCCCACTGAAGCTTTCTTT.

This chain joins TRBV21-1 and TRBJ1-4. TRBV21-1 is deemed a pseudogene. The CDR3 contains 17 residues. The CDR3 sequence is CASNPTGREGKNEKLFF. CDR3 nucleotides: TGTGCCAGCAACCCGACAGGGAGGGAGGGAAAAAATGAAAAACTGTTTTTT.

The V and J genes are TRBV5-5 and TRBJ1-2; weak D call: TRBD1 (5 bases). The CDR3 consists of 15 residues. V was pared by 1 base and J by 4 bases, with 14 bases between. Germline CDR1 and CDR2: SGHKS and YYEKEE (reference sequence). The CDR3 loop is CASSLSVGLGYGYTF. The CDR3 DNA reads TGTGCCAGCAGCTTGTCCGTGGGGCTAGGCTATGGCTACACCTTC.

This clone was picked up one time. Relative to the germline gene, one junction end is altered; a read error may explain this. The J gene is TRBJ2-1, the V gene TRBV2; 10 nucleotides agree with TRBD1. Germline loops: CDR1 SNHLY, CDR2 FYNNEI. This CDR3 is built from 15 residues. CDR3 sequence reads: CASRATGGSHNEQFF. In nucleotides, the CDR3 is TGTGCCAGCAGAGCGACAGGGGGCTCCCACAATGAGCAGTTCTTC.

J is TRBJ1-6 and V is TRBV7-2; D gene ambiguous. Trimming left V 2 bases short and J 0 bases short, with 11 bases between. The length of the CDR3 is 17 residues. Germline-derived CDR1 and CDR2 are SGHTA and FQGNSA. The chain's CDR3 is CASSLHPQSSYNSPLHF. CDR3 sequence (DNA): TGTGCCAGCAGCTTACACCCCCAGAGCTCCTATAATTCACCCCTCCACTTT.

The rearrangement links TRBV6-5 to TRBJ1-3, with D possibly matching TRBD1 (6 bases). V was pared by 2 bases and J by 4 bases, with 15 bases between. CDR3 length equals 16 residues. Germline CDR1 and CDR2: MNHEY and SVGAGI. In DNA form, the CDR3 reads TGTGCCAGCAGTTACAGGCCGGGGGGCACCGGAAACACCATATATTTT. This encodes CASSYRPGGTGNTIYF.

The chain combines TRBV28 with TRBJ1-4; TRBD1 might be the D (6 bases). V dropped 3 bases and J dropped 5 bases, with 13 bases sitting between them. Germline loops: CDR1 MDHEN, CDR2 SYDVKM. This CDR3 comprises 15 residues. The CDR3 bases are TGTGCCAGCAGTTTGTGGGGGGGGCAGAATGAAAAACTGTTTTTT. This codes for CASSLWGGQNEKLFF. Together with reference TRBV28 and TRBJ1-4, the CDR3 gives the full variable domain: DVKVTQSSRYLVKRTGEKVFLECVQDMDHENMFWYRQDPGLGLRLIYFSYDVKMKEKGDIPEGYSVSREKKERFSLILESASTNQTSMYLCASSLWGGQNEKLFFGSGTQLSVL.

This clone was seen a few times. V and J are TRBV28 and TRBJ1-6; tentative D call: TRBD1 (6 bases). Looked up from germline, CDR1 is MDHEN and CDR2 is SYDVKM. The CDR3 is 16 residues long. With 2 bases removed from V and 6 bases from J, the gap between germline ends came to 14 bases. CDR3 DNA sequence: TGTGCCAGCAGTTTACGAGGGGGGGTGGGTAATTCACCCCTCCACTTT. Its protein product is CASSLRGGVGNSPLHF.